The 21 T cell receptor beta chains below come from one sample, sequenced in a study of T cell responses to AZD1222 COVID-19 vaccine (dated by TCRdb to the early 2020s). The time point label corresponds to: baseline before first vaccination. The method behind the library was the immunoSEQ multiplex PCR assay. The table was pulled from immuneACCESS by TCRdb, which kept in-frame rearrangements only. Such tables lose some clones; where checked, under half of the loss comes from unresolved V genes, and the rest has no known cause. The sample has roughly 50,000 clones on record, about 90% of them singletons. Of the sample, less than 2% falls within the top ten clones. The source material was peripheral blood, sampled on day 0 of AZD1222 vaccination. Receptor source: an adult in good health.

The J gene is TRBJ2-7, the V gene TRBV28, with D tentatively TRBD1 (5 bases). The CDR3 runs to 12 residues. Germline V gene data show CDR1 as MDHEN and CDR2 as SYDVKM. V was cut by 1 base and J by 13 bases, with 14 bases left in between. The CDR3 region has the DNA TGTGCCAGCAGTTTATTAAAGGGGCAGTATTACTTC. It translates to CASSLLKGQYYF.

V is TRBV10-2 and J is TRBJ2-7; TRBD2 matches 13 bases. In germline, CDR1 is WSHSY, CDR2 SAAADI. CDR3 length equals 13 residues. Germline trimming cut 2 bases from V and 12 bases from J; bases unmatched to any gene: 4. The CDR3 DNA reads TGCGCCAGCAGTGAGAGGACTAGCGGGAGTCGGTACTTC. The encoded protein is CASSERTSGSRYF.

CDR3 nucleotide sequence: TGTGCCAGCCGGCGGAGAGGAAGCAATCAGCCCCAGCATTTT. Translating it yields CASRRRGSNQPQHF. This chain links TRBV28 with TRBJ1-5, with D hard to call. The length of the CDR3 is 14 residues. Per germline, CDR1 MDHEN and CDR2 SYDVKM. With 8 bases removed from V and 1 base from J, the gap between germline ends came to 12 bases.

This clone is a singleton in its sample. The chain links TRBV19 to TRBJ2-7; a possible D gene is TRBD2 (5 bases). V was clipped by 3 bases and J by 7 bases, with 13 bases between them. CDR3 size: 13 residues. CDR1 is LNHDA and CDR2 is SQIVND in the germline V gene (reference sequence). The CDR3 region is CASSIGLTGEQYF. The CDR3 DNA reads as TGTGCCAGTAGTATTGGGCTCACGGGGGAGCAGTACTTC.

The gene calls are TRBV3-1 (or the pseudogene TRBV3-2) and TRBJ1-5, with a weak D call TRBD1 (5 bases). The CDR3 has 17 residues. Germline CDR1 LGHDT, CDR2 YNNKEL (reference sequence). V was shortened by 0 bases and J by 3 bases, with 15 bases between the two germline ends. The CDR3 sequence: CASSQDSSGLANQPQHF. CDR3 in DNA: TGTGCCAGCAGCCAAGATTCGTCAGGGCTGGCCAATCAGCCCCAGCATTTT.

The CDR3 region has the DNA TGTGCCAGCAAAAGGGAGGGACAGGGGGGCACTGAAGCTTTCTTT. It specifies CASKREGQGGTEAFF. The V and J genes are TRBV28 and TRBJ1-1; TRBD1 matches at 11 bases. J lost 4 bases, V lost 7 bases, and 8 bases had no gene match. Germline V gives CDR1 MDHEN, CDR2 SYDVKM. The CDR3 has 15 amino acids.

CDR3 protein: CASSYAGQGTF. In DNA, the CDR3 is TGTGCCAGCAGTTACGCCGGACAAGGCACCTTC. V is TRBV6-2 or TRBV6-3 and J is TRBJ1-2; perhaps TRBD1 as D (5 bases). V shed 2 bases and J shed 13 bases, with 11 bases lying between them. Per the germline V gene, CDR1 is MNHEY and CDR2 is SVGEGT. This CDR3 contains 11 residues.

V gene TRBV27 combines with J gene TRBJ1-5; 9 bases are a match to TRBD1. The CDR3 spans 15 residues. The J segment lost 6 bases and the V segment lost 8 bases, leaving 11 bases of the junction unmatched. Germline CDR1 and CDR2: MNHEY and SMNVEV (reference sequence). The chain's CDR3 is CASGKDRGSSQPQHF. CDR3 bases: TGTGCCAGCGGAAAGGACAGGGGAAGTTCTCAGCCCCAGCATTTT.

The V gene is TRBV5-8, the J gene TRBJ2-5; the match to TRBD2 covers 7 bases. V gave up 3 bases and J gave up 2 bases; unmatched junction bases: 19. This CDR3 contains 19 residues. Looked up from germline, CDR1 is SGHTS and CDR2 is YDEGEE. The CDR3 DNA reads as TGTGCCAGCAGCTCAACCCCGGTGAGGGGAGGGGATATACAAGAGACCCAGTACTTC. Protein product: CASSSTPVRGGDIQETQYF.

Here the CDR3 reads CASSLTGEGYTF. The CDR3 DNA reads TGTGCCAGCAGTTTGACAGGGGAAGGCTACACCTTC. The rearrangement links TRBV28 to TRBJ1-2, with 8 bases lining up with TRBD1. Germline V CDR1 and CDR2: MDHEN, SYDVKM. The CDR3 covers 12 residues. The V segment lost 3 bases and the J segment 8 bases; nucleotides outside the gene matches: 2.

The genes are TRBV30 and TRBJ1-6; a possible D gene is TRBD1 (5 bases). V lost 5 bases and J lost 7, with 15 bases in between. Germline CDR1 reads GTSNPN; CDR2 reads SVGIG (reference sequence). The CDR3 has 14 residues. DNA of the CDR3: TGTGCCTGGGCAACCGGGACTGCAAATTCACCCCTCCACTTT. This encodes CAWATGTANSPLHF.

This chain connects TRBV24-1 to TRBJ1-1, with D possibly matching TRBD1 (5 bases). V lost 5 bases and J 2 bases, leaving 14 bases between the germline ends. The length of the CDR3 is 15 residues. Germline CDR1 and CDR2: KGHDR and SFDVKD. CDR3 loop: CATSARDGANTEAFF. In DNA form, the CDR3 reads TGTGCCACCAGTGCGAGGGACGGGGCTAACACTGAAGCTTTCTTT.

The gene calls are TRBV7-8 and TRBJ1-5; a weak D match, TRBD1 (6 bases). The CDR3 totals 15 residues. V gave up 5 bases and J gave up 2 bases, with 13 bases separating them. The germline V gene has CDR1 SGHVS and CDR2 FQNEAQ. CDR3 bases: TGTGCCAGCAGCGCTAGGGGGGATGGCAATCAGCCCCAGCATTTT. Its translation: CASSARGDGNQPQHF.

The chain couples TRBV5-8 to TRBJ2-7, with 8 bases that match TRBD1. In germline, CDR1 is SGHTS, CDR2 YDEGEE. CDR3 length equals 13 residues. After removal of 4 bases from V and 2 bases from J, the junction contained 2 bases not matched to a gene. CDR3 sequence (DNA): TGTGCCAGCAGCCCGGACAGGGCCTACGAGCAGTACTTC. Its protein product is CASSPDRAYEQYF.

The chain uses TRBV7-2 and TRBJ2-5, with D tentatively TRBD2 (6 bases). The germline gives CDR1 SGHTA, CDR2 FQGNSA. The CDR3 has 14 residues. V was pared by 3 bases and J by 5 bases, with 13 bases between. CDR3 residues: CASSFRRVGETQYF. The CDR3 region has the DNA TGTGCCAGCAGCTTCCGGAGGGTAGGGGAGACCCAGTACTTC.

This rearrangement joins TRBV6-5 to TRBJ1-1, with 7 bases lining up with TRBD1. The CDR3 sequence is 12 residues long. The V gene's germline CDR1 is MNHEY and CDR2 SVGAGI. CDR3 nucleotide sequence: TGTACGACAGGGTTAGGGAACACTGAAGCTTTCTTT. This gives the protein CTTGLGNTEAFF.

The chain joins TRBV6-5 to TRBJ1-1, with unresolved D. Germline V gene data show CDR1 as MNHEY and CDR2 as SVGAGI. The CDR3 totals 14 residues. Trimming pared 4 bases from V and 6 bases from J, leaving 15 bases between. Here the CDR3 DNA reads TGTGCCAGCAGTTCTCCCGGCGGGAGGGCTGAAGCTTTCTTT. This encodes CASSSPGGRAEAFF.

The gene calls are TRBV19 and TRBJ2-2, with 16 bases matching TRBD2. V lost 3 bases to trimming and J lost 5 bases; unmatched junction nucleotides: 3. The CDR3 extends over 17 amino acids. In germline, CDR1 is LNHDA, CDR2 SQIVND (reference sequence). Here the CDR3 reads CASSMGLAGGPTGELFF. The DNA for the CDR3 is TGTGCCAGTAGTATGGGACTAGCGGGAGGGCCGACCGGGGAGCTGTTTTTT.

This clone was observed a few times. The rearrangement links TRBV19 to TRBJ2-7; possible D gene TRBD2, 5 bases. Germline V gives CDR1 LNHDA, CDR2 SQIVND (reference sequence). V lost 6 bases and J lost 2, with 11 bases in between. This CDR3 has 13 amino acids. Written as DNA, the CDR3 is TGTGCCAGTAGCCAGGACGGGACCTACGAGCAGTACTTC. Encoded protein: CASSQDGTYEQYF.

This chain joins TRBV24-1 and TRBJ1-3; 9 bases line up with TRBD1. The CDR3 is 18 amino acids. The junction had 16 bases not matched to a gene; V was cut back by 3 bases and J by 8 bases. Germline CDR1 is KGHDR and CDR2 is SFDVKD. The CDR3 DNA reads TGTGCCACCAGTGATCCCCAACCCTCCGGGACAGGGCGAGACACCATATATTTT. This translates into CATSDPQPSGTGRDTIYF.

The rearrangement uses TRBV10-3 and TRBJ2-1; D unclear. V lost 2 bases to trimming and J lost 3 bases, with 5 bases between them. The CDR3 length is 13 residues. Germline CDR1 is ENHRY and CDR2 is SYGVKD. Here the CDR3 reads CAISERSYNEQFF. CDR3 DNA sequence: TGTGCCATCAGTGAGCGTAGCTACAATGAGCAGTTCTTC.